This T cell receptor (beta chain) was sequenced for a study of T cells in Graves' hyperthyroidism and ophthalmopathy. The CDR3 has 13 residues. The V end lost 5 bases, the J end lost 6 bases, and 13 bases lay between the germline ends. Researchers amplified the TCR beta CDR3 regions from RNA transcripts. When the TCR CDR3 underwent first-round RT-PCR, the HTBI primer set was used. MiXCR, run by TCRdb on the multiplex PCR reads, gives a single entry per CDR3 protein. The sample holds approximately 640,000 distinct CDR3 sequences, 40% to 55% seen once. The clonotype comes from an adult man with Graves' disease, either hyperthyroidism or ophthalmopathy (not recorded which). The source material was peripheral blood or thyroid tissue (not recorded which). V gene TRBV12-3 or TRBV12-4 combines with J gene TRBJ1-2; D gene ambiguous. The CDR3 DNA reads TGTGCCAGCAGTACCCGACGGACGGATGGCTACACCTTC. Translating it yields CASSTRRTDGYTF.